This TCR beta chain originates from a study of identical twins. TCRdb recomputed calls from the 5' RACE reads with MiXCR, one row per CDR3 protein. The table has around 690,000 distinct CDR3 sequences, roughly 20% seen once. General study results and limits: Insertions were fewer in abundant cord blood beta clonotypes, whereas memory repertoires showed none of this pattern.

The CDR3 loop spans 13 amino acids. J gave up 6 bases and V 8 bases, and 6 bases lay outside the gene matches. Germline V CDR1 and CDR2: SGHAT, FQNNGV. Notes on this clonotype: The antigen is undetermined.

The data also belong to a second study, concerning T cells expressing NK-cell markers. That paper states: Eight donors were sequenced, seven testing HCMV-seropositive and one testing seronegative. Among several donors, these clonotypes also ranked first in the CD3+CD56-NKG2C+ fraction.

The source is a woman under 30 in good health. The material sequenced was PBMCs. This chain connects TRBV11-2 to TRBJ2-2, with 7 bases identical to TRBD1. This chain's CDR3 is CASCPQGAGELFF. As DNA, the CDR3 is TGTGCCAGCTGCCCTCAGGGGGCCGGGGAGCTGTTTTTT.